These 18 T cell receptor beta chains were sequenced from one sample in a study of T cell responses to AZD1222 COVID-19 vaccine. Produced via immunoSEQ multiplex PCR; TCRdb's table is partial and in-frame only. Here the sample spans 80,000 to 100,000 clones, around 91% being singletons. Source: peripheral blood, taken 28 days after the second AZD1222 dose. The receptors shown here come from an adult who received the AZD1222 COVID-19 vaccine.

The J gene is TRBJ1-2, the V gene TRBV5-1; no reliable D call. The V end lost 0 bases, the J end lost 4 bases, and 7 bases lay between the germline ends. The CDR3 consists of 13 residues. CDR1 is SGHRS, CDR2 YFSETQ, per germline. Here the CDR3 reads CASSLDRLYGYTF. CDR3 coding DNA: TGCGCCAGCAGCTTGGATCGACTCTATGGCTACACCTTC. The full variable domain, its missing parts supplied by reference TRBV5-1 and TRBJ1-2, is KAGVTQTPRYLIKTRGQQVTLSCSPISGHRSVSWYQQTPGQGLQFLFEYFSETQRNKGNFPGRFSGRQFSNSRSEMNVSTLELGDSALYLCASSLDRLYGYTFGSGTRLTVV.

The chain is built from TRBV7-3 and TRBJ2-2; possibly TRBD1 for D (6 bases). V dropped 6 bases and J dropped 2 bases, with 13 bases sitting between them. Germline-derived CDR1 and CDR2 are SGHTA and FQGTGA. The CDR3 length is 15 residues. CDR3 coding DNA: TGTGCCAGCAGTCCTAACAGGGAAAACACCGGGGAGCTGTTTTTT. Translated: CASSPNRENTGELFF.

This clone was seen a handful of times. The chain joins TRBV2 to TRBJ2-7, with D unclear. CDR3 length equals 14 residues. Germline CDR1 is SNHLY and CDR2 is FYNNEI. DNA for the CDR3: TGTGTTAGCTCTTCTGTGGGCACCACCTACGAGCAGTACTTC. The encoded protein is CVSSSVGTTYEQYF.

The V and J genes are TRBV6-5 and TRBJ2-2, with D possibly TRBD1 on 6 matching bases. With 8 bases removed from V and 3 bases from J, the gap between germline ends came to 16 bases. The CDR3 contains 15 residues. CDR1 is MNHEY, CDR2 SVGAGI, per germline. CDR3 sequence reads: CASHTLTGHTGELFF. DNA for the CDR3: TGTGCCAGCCATACGCTGACAGGACACACCGGGGAGCTGTTTTTT.

This clone was detected once. The chain has TRBV6-4 and TRBJ2-1; 10 nucleotides align to TRBD2. From germline, CDR1 is MRHNA and CDR2 SNTAGT. The CDR3 extends over 18 amino acids. Losses at the gene ends were 3 bases for V and 1 base for J; bases not matched to a gene: 9. Here the CDR3 reads CASSDESSGGHSYNEQFF. CDR3 nucleotide sequence: TGTGCCAGCAGTGATGAGTCTAGCGGGGGCCATTCCTACAATGAGCAGTTCTTC.

This clone appeared once. The rearrangement joins TRBV7-8 to TRBJ2-2, with D unresolved. Deletions cut 5 bases from V and 6 bases from J, with 22 bases between. The CDR3 totals 17 residues. CDR1 is SGHVS and CDR2 is FQNEAQ in the germline V gene. The CDR3 reads CASSPVFANGVAGELFF. CDR3 sequence (DNA): TGTGCCAGCAGCCCCGTGTTCGCGAACGGTGTTGCCGGGGAGCTGTTTTTT.

The chain has TRBV5-1 and TRBJ2-2; D unclear. Trimming stripped 2 bases from V and 5 bases from J, with 7 bases between. CDR1 is SGHRS, CDR2 YFSETQ, per germline. There are 13 residues in the CDR3. CDR3 amino acids: CASSFTVTGELFF. The CDR3, as DNA: TGCGCCAGCAGCTTTACAGTAACCGGGGAGCTGTTTTTT.

The V gene is TRBV10-3, the J gene TRBJ1-6, with a weak D call TRBD1 (6 bases). The CDR3 has 16 amino acids. V gave up 4 bases and J gave up 8 bases, with 18 bases separating them. Per the germline V gene, CDR1 is ENHRY and CDR2 is SYGVKD. The CDR3 coding sequence is TGTGCCATCAGTGTGCGAGGGGGGGCTAAGGATTCACCCCTCCACTTT. Its translation is CAISVRGGAKDSPLHF.

The J gene is TRBJ1-5, the V gene TRBV12-3 or TRBV12-4; 7 nucleotides agree with TRBD1. This CDR3 region has 13 residues. The junction had 4 bases not matched to a gene; V was cut back by 6 bases and J by 5 bases. CDR3 in DNA: TGTGCCAGCAGAGGACAGGAAGATCAGCCCCAGCATTTT. It translates to CASRGQEDQPQHF.

This chain uses TRBV7-2 with TRBJ2-7, with 13 bases fitting TRBD2. The V segment lost 5 bases and the J segment 5 bases; nucleotides outside the gene matches: 6. This CDR3 has 15 amino acids. CDR1 is SGHTA and CDR2 is FQGNSA in the germline V gene. The CDR3 sequence: CASSARLAGGHEQYF. The DNA of the CDR3 is TGTGCCAGCAGCGCCCGACTAGCGGGAGGCCACGAGCAGTACTTC.

The chain combines TRBV5-1 with TRBJ2-1, with D uncertain. Deletions cut 1 base from V and 4 bases from J, with 9 bases between. This CDR3 is 14 amino acids long. CDR1 SGHRS and CDR2 YFSETQ come from the germline V gene. The DNA of the CDR3 is TGCGCCAGCAGCTTGTCCCCAGCATACAATGAGCAGTTCTTC. This gives the protein CASSLSPAYNEQFF.

The genes are TRBV4-2 and TRBJ2-2, with D perhaps given as TRBD1 or TRBD2 (5 bases each). This CDR3 spans 18 amino acids. Germline CDR1 LGHNA, CDR2 YNFKEQ. V was pared by 0 bases and J by 3 bases, with 17 bases between. CDR3 in amino acids: CASSQDPTRVGDTGELFF. The CDR3 DNA reads TGTGCCAGCAGCCAAGATCCCACCCGAGTGGGGGACACCGGGGAGCTGTTTTTT.

This clone was seen once. The chain joins TRBV4-3 to TRBJ1-3; 8 bases fit TRBD1. Germline CDR1 and CDR2: LGHNA and YSLEER. Germline trimming cut 4 bases from V and 7 bases from J; bases unmatched to any gene: 6. The CDR3 sequence is 14 residues long. CDR3 DNA sequence: TGCGCCAGCAGCCTAGGACAGGGTTCGAACACCATATATTTT. Its protein is CASSLGQGSNTIYF.

The genes are TRBV25-1 and TRBJ2-5; D possibly corresponds to TRBD2 (6 bases). This CDR3 is 11 amino acids long. Germline V gene sequence: CDR1 MGHDK, CDR2 SYGVNS. Trimming left V 10 bases short and J 7 bases short, with 13 bases between. The DNA for the CDR3 is TGTGCCACCAACCTGGAGGGGACCCAGTACTTC. Translating gives CATNLEGTQYF.

This chain uses TRBV6-5 with TRBJ2-7; 7 positions agree with TRBD1. Looked up from germline, CDR1 is MNHEY and CDR2 is SVGAGI. The CDR3 totals 14 residues. V gave up 6 bases and J gave up 1 base; unmatched junction bases: 6. CDR3 region: CASSPGQLSYEQYF. Here the CDR3 DNA reads TGTGCCAGCAGCCCGGGACAGTTATCCTACGAGCAGTACTTC.

The CDR3 loop reads CAWSSSHEQYF. Here the CDR3 DNA reads TGTGCCTGGAGTAGTTCCCACGAGCAGTACTTC. The chain uses TRBV30 and TRBJ2-7; no reliable D call. The ends were cut back, 2 bases at V and 5 bases at J, with 7 bases in the middle. Germline V gene data show CDR1 as GTSNPN and CDR2 as SVGIG (reference sequence). This CDR3 comprises 11 residues.

The genes are TRBV5-1 and TRBJ1-2; 7 nucleotides agree with TRBD1. This CDR3 region has 15 residues. Germline V CDR1 and CDR2: SGHRS, YFSETQ. J gave up 8 bases and V 4 bases, and 14 bases lay outside the gene matches. The CDR3 protein is CASSHRITGEGGYTF. CDR3 DNA: TGCGCCAGCAGCCATCGAATCACAGGGGAAGGAGGCTACACCTTC.

The V and J genes are TRBV5-1 and TRBJ1-6; tentative D call: TRBD1 (6 bases). The CDR3 has 15 residues. The germline CDR1 and CDR2 sequences are SGHRS and YFSETQ. Deletions cut 0 bases from V and 5 bases from J, with 9 bases between. The CDR3 sequence: CASSLATGDNSPLHF. The CDR3 DNA reads as TGCGCCAGCAGCTTGGCGACAGGCGATAATTCACCCCTCCACTTT.